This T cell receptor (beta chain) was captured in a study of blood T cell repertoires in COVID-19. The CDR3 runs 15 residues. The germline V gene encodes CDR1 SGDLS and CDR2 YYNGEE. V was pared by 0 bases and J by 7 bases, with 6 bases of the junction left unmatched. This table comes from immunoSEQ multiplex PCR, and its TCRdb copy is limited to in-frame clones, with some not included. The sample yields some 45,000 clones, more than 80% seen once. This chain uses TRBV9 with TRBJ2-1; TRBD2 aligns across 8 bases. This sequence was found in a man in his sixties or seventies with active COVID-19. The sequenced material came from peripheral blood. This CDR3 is CASSVAPGGENEQFF. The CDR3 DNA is TGTGCCAGCAGCGTAGCTCCGGGGGGGGAAAATGAGCAGTTCTTC.